Below are 29 T cell receptor beta chains sequenced from a single sample in a study of shared T cell receptors in the human thymus. Repertoires were generated with immunoSEQ multiplex PCR, while TCRdb's copy carries only in-frame clones and drops some. The sample yields hundreds of thousands of clones, about 89% seen once. These sequences were also reported in another study, on human thymus T cells.

The sequenced material came from thymocytes. All receptors come from a boy in the first two years of life with a congenital heart defect.

The chain recombines TRBV5-8 with TRBJ1-1; the D gene is possibly TRBD1 (6 bases). Trimming cost V 4 bases and J 10 bases, with 29 bases left between them. Germline V gene lookup returns CDR1 SGHTS and CDR2 YDEGEE. CDR3 length: 17 residues. The CDR3 nucleotides read TGTGCCAGCAGCAACAAAACTCCATCGACAGGCGGAGTAGGAGCTTTCTTT. The encoded protein is CASSNKTPSTGGVGAFF.

This rearrangement joins TRBV5-8 to TRBJ2-3; 7 positions match TRBD2. V was clipped by 8 bases and J by 0 bases; unmatched bases: 18. The CDR3 spans 18 residues. Germline CDR1 is SGHTS and CDR2 is YDEGEE. The CDR3 coding sequence is TGTGCCAGTCGAACCAGCGGAAAGGGAGGGCTTAGCACAGATACGCAGTATTTT. This translates into CASRTSGKGGLSTDTQYF.

This sequence joins TRBV5-6 and TRBJ2-7, with TRBD2 matching over 9 bases. The CDR3 sequence is 16 residues long. With V trimmed by 1 base and J by 3 bases, 8 bases remained unmatched. Germline lookup yields CDR1 SGHDT and CDR2 YYEEEE. The CDR3 DNA is TGTGCCAGCAGCTTGTATAGCGGGAGTGGTGGCTACGAGCAGTACTTC. Protein: CASSLYSGSGGYEQYF.

This chain uses TRBV7-9 with TRBJ2-3; 7 bases align to TRBD1. Trimming removed 4 bases from V and 6 bases from J; junction bases left unmatched: 10. The CDR3 is 15 residues long. In germline, CDR1 is SEHNR, CDR2 FQNEAQ (reference sequence). Here the CDR3 reads CASSYRGSSGDTQYF. The DNA for the CDR3 is TGTGCCAGCAGCTACAGGGGATCTTCTGGGGATACGCAGTATTTT.

This rearrangement joins TRBV10-2 to TRBJ1-2; D remains ambiguous. Per the germline V gene, CDR1 is WSHSY and CDR2 is SAAADI. This CDR3 region has 16 residues. V was trimmed by 4 bases and J by 6 bases, leaving 21 bases between them. CDR3 sequence (DNA): TGCGCCAGCAGTGGCGGTCTGGGTCGGGGTTTGCATGGCTACACCTTC. Translated: CASSGGLGRGLHGYTF.

The chain is built from TRBV4-3 and TRBJ2-1; 11 positions match TRBD2. Germline lookup yields CDR1 LGHNA and CDR2 YSLEER. The CDR3 has 18 residues. Unmatched junction bases numbered 13, after V lost 3 bases and J lost 6 bases. The CDR3 sequence is CASSHAFDAGTSGNEQFF. Written as DNA, the CDR3 is TGCGCCAGCAGCCACGCTTTCGACGCCGGGACTAGCGGCAATGAGCAGTTCTTC.

The genes are TRBV29-1 and TRBJ2-5; 10 positions agree with TRBD1. This CDR3 is built from 15 residues. From germline, CDR1 is SQVTM and CDR2 ANQGSEA. V was pared by 3 bases and J by 4 bases, with 8 bases of the junction left unmatched. The CDR3 sequence: CSVDIGDRGVETQYF. Written as DNA, the CDR3 is TGCAGCGTTGATATCGGGGACAGGGGTGTAGAGACCCAGTACTTC. Filled out from reference TRBV29-1 and TRBJ2-5, the complete variable domain reads SAVISQKPSRDICQRGTSLTIQCQVDSQVTMMFWYRQQPGQSLTLIATANQGSEATYESGFVIDKFPISRPNLTFSTLTVSNMSPEDSSIYLCSVDIGDRGVETQYFGPGTRLLVL.

This clone was observed a few times. The chain carries TRBV6-1 and TRBJ2-5; TRBD1 matches at 9 bases. Looked up from germline, CDR1 is MNHNS and CDR2 is SASEGT. The CDR3 consists of 17 residues. V lost 3 bases, J lost 5 bases, and 13 bases stayed unmatched. In DNA, the CDR3 is TGTGCCAGCAGTGAGGGAGATAGACAGGGGGTGAGGGAGACCCAGTACTTC. This sequence encodes CASSEGDRQGVRETQYF.

The chain is built from TRBV10-2 and TRBJ1-5; a weak D match, TRBD1 (6 bases). The CDR3 runs to 15 residues. V shed 8 bases and J shed 7 bases, with 21 bases lying between them. Germline CDR1 and CDR2: WSHSY and SAAADI. The CDR3 reads CASGGGNFYEQPQHF. The CDR3 region has the DNA TGCGCCAGCGGGGGGGGCAATTTCTACGAGCAGCCCCAGCATTTT.

The chain couples TRBV7-9 to TRBJ1-2; 8 bases line up with TRBD1. Germline loops: CDR1 SEHNR, CDR2 FQNEAQ (reference sequence). This CDR3 spans 15 amino acids. Germline trimming cut 5 bases from V and 5 bases from J; bases unmatched to any gene: 10. This CDR3 is CASSKDRDRTYGYTF. CDR3 sequence (DNA): TGTGCCAGCAGCAAAGATCGGGACAGGACTTATGGCTACACCTTC. Complete variable domain (other parts from reference TRBV7-9 and TRBJ1-2): DTGVSQNPRHKITKRGQNVTFRCDPISEHNRLYWYRQTLGQGPEFLTYFQNEAQLEKSRLLSDRFSAERPKGSFSTLEIQRTEQGDSAMYLCASSKDRDRTYGYTFGSGTRLTVV.

This chain uses TRBV14 with TRBJ2-3, with 10 positions matching TRBD2. This CDR3 contains 18 residues. The V gene's germline CDR1 is SGHDN and CDR2 FVKESK. V lost 0 bases and J lost 3; bases outside the gene matches: 9. The CDR3 nucleotides read TGTGCCAGCAGCCAAGATCCCGCGAGCGGGGGGGCGACAGATACGCAGTATTTT. Its translation is CASSQDPASGGATDTQYF.

Here the CDR3 DNA reads TGTGCCAGTAGCCCTGGGGGTCTGGACAGTAGCAATCAGCCCCAGCATTTT. Its protein is CASSPGGLDSSNQPQHF. The chain couples TRBV19 to TRBJ1-5, with D perhaps matching TRBD1 (6 bases). The ends were cut back, 6 bases at V and 0 bases at J, with 18 bases in the middle. Germline assignment: CDR1 LNHDA and CDR2 SQIVND (reference sequence). CDR3 size: 17 residues.

J is TRBJ2-7 and V is TRBV27; 9 positions match TRBD1. The trim removed 5 bases at V and 3 bases at J, leaving 8 bases unmatched. Germline values: CDR1 MNHEY, CDR2 SMNVEV (reference sequence). The CDR3 length is 15 residues. CDR3 amino acids: CASSPKPGQGYEQYF. The CDR3 nucleotides read TGTGCCAGCAGTCCCAAACCGGGACAGGGCTACGAGCAGTACTTC.

The J gene is TRBJ2-1, the V gene TRBV13; TRBD2 matches 14 bases. Germline V lookup: CDR1 PRHDT, CDR2 FYEKMQ (reference sequence). The CDR3 totals 20 residues. Unmatched junction bases numbered 13, after V lost 5 bases and J lost 1 base. The CDR3 DNA sequence: TGTGCCAGCAGCACCCGTCCCGGGACTAGCGGGGGAACTTCCTACAATGAGCAGTTCTTC. Residues: CASSTRPGTSGGTSYNEQFF. Variable domain in full (rest from reference TRBV13 and TRBJ2-1): AAGVIQSPRHLIKEKRETATLKCYPIPRHDTVYWYQQGPGQDPQFLISFYEKMQSDKGSIPDRFSAQQFSDYHSELNMSSLELGDSALYFCASSTRPGTSGGTSYNEQFFGPGTRLTVL.

The rearrangement links TRBV5-6 to TRBJ2-3; D might be TRBD1 (5 bases). Germline V gene sequence: CDR1 SGHDT, CDR2 YYEEEE. CDR3 length equals 16 residues. Trimming took off 0 bases at V and 4 bases at J, with 15 bases between the two ends. The CDR3 nucleotides read TGTGCCAGCAGCTTGGGACAGAAACTTTGCCCAGATACGCAGTATTTT. It translates to CASSLGQKLCPDTQYF.

In DNA, the CDR3 is TGTGCCAGCAGTTCAGATCCCAACCGGGACTCCCGCTACGAGCAGTACTTC. It is translated as CASSSDPNRDSRYEQYF. The chain recombines TRBV28 with TRBJ2-5; tentative D call: TRBD2 (6 bases). The tail of the sequence fits TRBJ2-7 better, so the J call may be wrong. Looked up from germline, CDR1 is MDHEN and CDR2 is SYDVKM. This CDR3 has 17 residues.

This clone was detected a few times. The rearrangement joins TRBV7-9 to TRBJ2-7; D is possibly TRBD2 (6 bases). CDR1 is SEHNR and CDR2 is FQNEAQ in the germline V gene (reference sequence). The CDR3 is 15 residues long. V was trimmed by 2 bases and J by 2 bases, leaving 13 bases between them. The CDR3 loop reads CASSLHRGTPYEQYF. The DNA of the CDR3 is TGTGCCAGCAGCTTACACCGGGGGACCCCCTACGAGCAGTACTTC.

The gene calls are TRBV4-3 and TRBJ1-2; D is ambiguous. V was trimmed by 0 bases and J by 4 bases, leaving 12 bases between them. The CDR3 contains 15 residues. The germline gives CDR1 LGHNA, CDR2 YSLEER. The CDR3 DNA follows: TGCGCCAGCAGCCAAGAAGGCAACAGCCCCTATGGCTACACCTTC. It specifies CASSQEGNSPYGYTF.

The rearrangement uses TRBV28 and TRBJ2-1; D is perhaps TRBD2 (7 bases). This CDR3 comprises 15 residues. Germline V gene lookup returns CDR1 MDHEN and CDR2 SYDVKM. Trimming shortened V by 10 bases and J by 2 bases, and 18 bases separated the two germline ends. The CDR3 sequence: CATEGGGLTYNEQFF. DNA for the CDR3: TGTGCCACCGAGGGAGGGGGTCTCACCTACAATGAGCAGTTCTTC.

This chain uses TRBV14 with TRBJ2-1; 8 nucleotides agree with TRBD1. The CDR3 spans 15 residues. V lost 4 bases and J lost 2; bases outside the gene matches: 4. Germline V lookup: CDR1 SGHDN, CDR2 FVKESK. The CDR3 DNA is TGTGCCAGCAGCCCTGGACAGGGCACCTACAATGAGCAGTTCTTC. The encoded protein is CASSPGQGTYNEQFF.

CDR3 region: CASSLQAGKSYEQYF. The CDR3 DNA sequence: TGTGCCAGCAGCTTGCAAGCGGGAAAGTCCTACGAGCAGTACTTC. The rearrangement links TRBV5-6 to TRBJ2-5, with 7 bases fitting TRBD2. The J call is doubtful: the DNA matches TRBJ2-7 better. The CDR3 sequence is 15 residues long. CDR1 is SGHDT and CDR2 is YYEEEE in the germline V gene.

This chain links TRBV20-1 with TRBJ2-3; D is perhaps TRBD2 (5 bases). This CDR3 region has 11 residues. V dropped 6 bases and J dropped 3 bases, with 7 bases sitting between them. From germline, CDR1 is DFQATT and CDR2 SNEGSKA (reference sequence). The CDR3 protein is CSALETDTQYF. CDR3 bases: TGCAGTGCACTAGAGACAGATACGCAGTATTTT.

This rearrangement joins TRBV6-5 to TRBJ1-3; D is unresolved. The length of the CDR3 is 15 residues. The V end was cut by 2 bases, the J end by 0 bases, with 8 bases between. CDR1 MNHEY and CDR2 SVGAGI come from the germline V gene. The CDR3 DNA sequence: TGTGCCAGCAGTTACAGACGGAGCTCTGGAAACACCATATATTTT. Protein product: CASSYRRSSGNTIYF.

The V gene is TRBV4-3, the J gene TRBJ2-1; 10 bases match TRBD2. Per the germline V gene, CDR1 is LGHNA and CDR2 is YSLEER. The CDR3 has 14 amino acids. J lost 8 bases, V lost 4 bases, and 5 bases had no gene match. In nucleotides, the CDR3 is TGCGCCAGCAGCCCAAAGCGGGGGGGCCATGAGCAGTTCTTC. It yields the protein CASSPKRGGHEQFF.

This clone is a singleton in its sample. V usage is TRBV14 and J usage is TRBJ2-5, with D unresolved. V was cut by 2 bases and J by 2 bases, with 9 bases left in between. This CDR3 comprises 14 residues. The V gene's germline CDR1 is SGHDN and CDR2 FVKESK. CDR3 residues: CASSQLPGQETQYF. DNA of the CDR3: TGTGCCAGCAGCCAACTCCCAGGACAAGAGACCCAGTACTTC.

V is TRBV5-1 and J is TRBJ2-2; a possible D gene is TRBD1 (6 bases). CDR1 is SGHRS, CDR2 YFSETQ, per germline. The CDR3 is 16 residues long. V lost 3 bases to trimming and J lost 8 bases, with 20 bases between them. CDR3 residues: CASSSLKKDSSGELFF. In nucleotides, the CDR3 is TGCGCCAGCAGCTCGCTGAAAAAGGACAGTTCGGGGGAGCTGTTTTTT.

The chain is built from TRBV5-8 and TRBJ1-2; D not certain. CDR1 is SGHTS and CDR2 is YDEGEE in the germline V gene. CDR3 size: 12 residues. V shed 2 bases and J shed 8 bases, with 10 bases lying between them. CDR3 DNA: TGTGCCAGCAGCTTTGAGGGTCGCGGCTACACCTTC. It encodes CASSFEGRGYTF.

The chain is built from TRBV2 and TRBJ2-5; D unclear. Germline assignment: CDR1 SNHLY and CDR2 FYNNEI. CDR3 length equals 16 residues. Deletions cut 0 bases from V and 1 base from J, with 12 bases between. In nucleotides, the CDR3 is TGTGCCAGCAGTGAAGCGTCGTATTACTTCCAAGAGACCCAGTACTTC. Translated: CASSEASYYFQETQYF.

The rearrangement uses TRBV5-1 and TRBJ1-1, with 7 bases that match TRBD1. Trimming cost V 1 base and J 1 base; bases outside gene matches: 7. CDR3 length: 16 residues. Germline assignment: CDR1 SGHRS and CDR2 YFSETQ. This CDR3 reads CASSLTGQPSNTEAFF. The CDR3 coding sequence is TGCGCCAGCAGCTTGACGGGACAGCCATCGAACACTGAAGCTTTCTTT.